The 12 T cell receptor beta chains in this list originate from one sample, sequenced in a study of metastatic and nonmetastatic thyroid tumors. No patient received treatment before thyroid surgery. Using MiXCR, TCRdb re-called clones from the PCR reads. The repertoire holds about 19,000 clones, with 25% to 30% as singletons. The sample taken for sequencing was tumor tissue. The receptors shown here come from a female donor with papillary thyroid cancer or a benign thyroid nodule (not recorded which). Some clones in this sample may be carry-over from other donors' samples.

About this clone: A much larger clone differs by one base, so this may be a read error. Other DNA sequences from this sample encode an identical CDR3 as well. The chain employs TRBV4-1 and TRBJ2-1, with 8 positions matching TRBD2. Looked up from germline, CDR1 is MGHRA and CDR2 is YSYEKL. The V segment lost 3 bases and the J segment 7 bases; nucleotides outside the gene matches: 8. The CDR3 spans 15 residues. CDR3 in DNA: TGCGCCAGCAGCCACGGACCAGCGGGAGCTAATGAGCAGTTCTTC. It specifies CASSHGPAGANEQFF.

This clone was recorded only once. CDR3 loop: CSGTGGSTEAFF. Written as DNA, the CDR3 is TGCAGCGGTACAGGGGGCTCCACTGAAGCTTTCTTT. The chain is built from TRBV20-1 and TRBJ1-1; TRBD1 matches at 9 bases. Germline V CDR1 and CDR2: DFQATT, SNEGSKA (reference sequence). The CDR3 length is 12 residues.

This chain joins TRBV7-9 and TRBJ2-7, with unresolved D. The CDR3 has 13 amino acids. Trimming pared 5 bases from V and 3 bases from J, leaving 11 bases between. CDR1 SEHNR and CDR2 FQNEAQ come from the germline V gene (reference sequence). The CDR3 coding sequence is TGTGCCAGCAGCCCATTGTGTGGCTACGAGCAGTACTTC. Amino acid sequence: CASSPLCGYEQYF.

The CDR3 sequence is CASSIAPTVTVYGYTF. The CDR3 DNA reads as TGTGCCAGTAGTATTGCCCCGACCGTAACCGTCTATGGCTACACCTTC. The V and J genes are TRBV19 and TRBJ1-2; D gene uncertain. Trimming cost V 3 bases and J 4 bases, with 18 bases left between them. Germline V gene lookup returns CDR1 LNHDA and CDR2 SQIVND (reference sequence). This CDR3 has 16 residues.

Many counts were recorded for this clone. The gene calls are TRBV5-1 and TRBJ2-5, with 9 bases identical to TRBD2. Germline CDR1 SGHRS, CDR2 YFSETQ. The V gene end was trimmed by 0 bases and the J gene end by 4 bases; junction bases not matched to a gene: 7. The CDR3 runs to 16 residues. CDR3 sequence reads: CASSLDGSGRLETQYF. The CDR3 nucleotides read TGCGCCAGCAGCTTGGATGGTAGCGGGAGATTAGAGACCCAGTACTTC.

This clone came up many times. A read error is possible here, since a much larger clone lies one base away. This sample also contains other DNA sequences that code for the same CDR3. The chain combines TRBV20-1 with TRBJ1-2; the D gene is possibly TRBD1 (6 bases). The CDR3 totals 15 residues. Germline V gene lookup returns CDR1 DFQATT and CDR2 SNEGSKA (reference sequence). V was trimmed by 7 bases and J by 2 bases, leaving 20 bases between them. The CDR3: CSVSMGGRNNYGYTF. CDR3 sequence (DNA): TGCAGTGTCTCTATGGGGGGCAGAAACAACTATGGCTACACCTTC.

This clone was seen ten or more times. V is TRBV11-2 and J is TRBJ1-2; 10 positions agree with TRBD1. The CDR3 loop spans 17 amino acids. CDR1 SGHAT and CDR2 FQNNGV come from the germline V gene. With 6 bases clipped from V and 8 bases from J, the junction kept 18 bases outside the gene matches. The DNA of the CDR3 is TGTGCCAGCAGTGATCCGGGACAGGGGCTAGGGCCGGAGGGCTACACCTTC. The encoded protein is CASSDPGQGLGPEGYTF.

In its sample, this clone was seen many times. The rearrangement uses TRBV20-1 and TRBJ2-4; D call uncertain. This CDR3 is 13 amino acids long. Germline CDR1 reads DFQATT; CDR2 reads SNEGSKA (reference sequence). V shed 6 bases and J shed 6 bases, with 15 bases lying between them. The CDR3 coding sequence is TGCAGTGCCACCGTGGAGTTGTCAAACATTCAGTACTTC. Translation: CSATVELSNIQYF.

This clone came up many times. V is TRBV11-2 and J is TRBJ2-1; D unresolved. The CDR3 loop spans 15 amino acids. Per germline, CDR1 SGHAT and CDR2 FQNNGV. The V gene lost 4 bases and the J gene lost 8 bases, with 18 bases spanning the gap. The CDR3 region is CASSSLSAGGHEQFF. The CDR3 DNA reads as TGTGCCAGCAGCTCGCTATCCGCCGGCGGTCATGAGCAGTTCTTC.

This clone was picked up a small number of times. V is TRBV28 and J is TRBJ1-5; 9 bases line up with TRBD1. The junction had 11 bases not matched to a gene; V was cut back by 10 bases and J by 7 bases. The germline CDR1 and CDR2 sequences are MDHEN and SYDVKM. This CDR3 is built from 14 residues. CDR3 residues: CATQGQGARQPQHF. DNA for the CDR3: TGTGCCACCCAGGGACAGGGTGCGCGACAGCCCCAGCATTTT. The full variable domain, completed using reference TRBV28 and TRBJ1-5, is DVKVTQSSRYLVKRTGEKVFLECVQDMDHENMFWYRQDPGLGLRLIYFSYDVKMKEKGDIPEGYSVSREKKERFSLILESASTNQTSMYLCATQGQGARQPQHFGDGTRLSIL.

As regards this clone: A read error may account for a junction end that differs from germline. This chain connects TRBV6-1 to TRBJ2-1; no firm D call. This CDR3 contains 15 residues. The germline V gene encodes CDR1 MNHNS and CDR2 SASEGT. The CDR3 nucleotides are TGTGCCAGCAATGAAACGGGCCACGGCCGAAATGAGCAGTTCTTC. Translating it yields CASNETGHGRNEQFF.

This clone was seen many times. The rearrangement links TRBV7-6 to TRBJ2-5, with TRBD2 identical over 8 bases. The CDR3 extends over 13 amino acids. CDR1 is SGHVS and CDR2 is FNYEAQ in the germline V gene. J lost 2 bases, V lost 8 bases, and 4 bases had no gene match. CDR3 nucleotide sequence: TGTGCCAGCGCGGGAGGCAGACAAGAGACCCAGTACTTC. Amino acid sequence: CASAGGRQETQYF.